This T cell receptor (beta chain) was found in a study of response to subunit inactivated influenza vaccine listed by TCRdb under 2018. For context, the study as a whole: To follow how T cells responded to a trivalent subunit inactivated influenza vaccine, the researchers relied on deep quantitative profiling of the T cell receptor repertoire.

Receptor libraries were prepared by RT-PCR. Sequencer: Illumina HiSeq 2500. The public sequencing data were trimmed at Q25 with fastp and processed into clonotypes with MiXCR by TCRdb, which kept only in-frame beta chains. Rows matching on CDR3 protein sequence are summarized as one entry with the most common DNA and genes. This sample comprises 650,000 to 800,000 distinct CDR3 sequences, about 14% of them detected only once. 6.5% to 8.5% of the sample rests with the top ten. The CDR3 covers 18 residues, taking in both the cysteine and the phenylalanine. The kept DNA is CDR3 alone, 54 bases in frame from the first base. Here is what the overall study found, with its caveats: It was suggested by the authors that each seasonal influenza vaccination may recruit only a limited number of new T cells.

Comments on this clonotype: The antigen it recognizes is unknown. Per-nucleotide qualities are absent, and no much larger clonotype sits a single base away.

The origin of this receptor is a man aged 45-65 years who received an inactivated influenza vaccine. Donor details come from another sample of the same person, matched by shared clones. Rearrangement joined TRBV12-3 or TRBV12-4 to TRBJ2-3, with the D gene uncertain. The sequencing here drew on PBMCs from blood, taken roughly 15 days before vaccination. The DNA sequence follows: TGTACCATCTGTTTCGTGTTGACATACCTTGACGGTACAGATACGCAGTATTTT. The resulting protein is CTICFVLTYLDGTDTQYF.